The clone carrying this TCR beta chain was found a few times. The antigen remains unidentified. The authors ran a second PCR of roughly 6 to 12 cycles using a sample-barcoded 5' primer and a J-beta primer mix. TCRdb reprocessed the 5' RACE reads via MiXCR and lists one record per CDR3 protein. The sample consists of about 640,000 distinct CDR3 sequences, about 28% of them appearing once. These data come from a study of blood T cells in healthy people across ages. Study observations and caveats: Older individuals had lower TCR beta diversity per million T cells (the decline was roughly linear). Investigators viewed diversity estimates from one million T cells as underestimates, the study reported. Possibly, changes in expanded clonotypes were confounded because donor CMV status was unknown.

A minimum of 7 million PBMCs was isolated per sample. Trimming cost V 0 bases and J 1 base, with 16 bases left between them. The CDR3 sequence is 18 residues long. Germline CDR1 is MNHNS and CDR2 is SASEGT. Sequencing input: blood. The receptor comes from a woman of 80 years or more in good health. J is TRBJ1-5 and V is TRBV6-1, with a possible D match to TRBD1 (6 bases). DNA for the CDR3: TGTGCCAGCAGTGAAGCATGGGGGGGGGCTTCAAGCAATCAGCCCCAGCATTTT. Protein product: CASSEAWGGASSNQPQHF.